This is a list of T cell receptor beta chains from one sample in a study of identical twins. TCRdb itself ran the 5' RACE reads through MiXCR, one entry per CDR3 protein. Counted here are about 890,000 distinct CDR3 sequences, over 9% occurring once; the ten biggest clones make up about 1.5%. The sample was also linked to a second study, of yellow fever vaccine responses in identical twins.

The specimen sequenced was PBMCs. The origin of the receptors is a woman between 18 and 29 years old in good health. CDR3s include the opening cysteine and the closing phenylalanine or tryptophan. Each record gives: J gene, clone size, D gene, V gene, CDR3 DNA, CDR3 protein. The D gene is left open where the match is weak. A clone size is listed for some rows: how often the clone was seen (once, few, many), or a class if it is expanded.

TRBJ1-2,few,-,TRBV3-1,TGTGCCAGCAGCTACGACAGCACCCCTAACTATGGCTACACCTTC,CASSYDSTPNYGYTF
TRBJ2-3,few,-,TRBV12-3/TRBV12-4,TGTGCCAGCGGCCTAGGGGGAGATACGCAGTATTTT,CASGLGGDTQYF
TRBJ2-1,few,TRBD2,TRBV4-2,TGTGCCAGCAGCCAGTCACTAGCGGCCAAGGCGGAGCAGTTCTTC,CASSQSLAAKAEQFF
TRBJ1-5,few,-,TRBV20-1,TGCAGTGCTAGAGACGACGAATTGCAGCATTTT,CSARDDELQHF
TRBJ2-2,-,TRBD2,TRBV28,TGTGCCAGCATGGGACTAGCGGGCCCGAACACCGGGGAGCTGTTTTTT,CASMGLAGPNTGELFF
TRBJ2-3,-,TRBD1,TRBV27,TGTGCCAGCAGTGTCGACAGGGGGCATGTAGATACGCAGTATTTT,CASSVDRGHVDTQYF
TRBJ2-1,few,-,TRBV10-3,TGTGCCATCAGTGAGTCGGGTGAGTCCTACAATGAGCAGTTCTTC,CAISESGESYNEQFF
TRBJ2-3,-,TRBD2,TRBV20-1,TGCAGTGCTAGGCCGCCTAGCGGGGTCACAGATACGCAGTATTTT,CSARPPSGVTDTQYF
TRBJ2-2,-,TRBD1,TRBV27,TGTGCCAGCAAAACCGGGACAGGGGACACCGGGGAGCTGTTTTTT,CASKTGTGDTGELFF
TRBJ2-1,few,TRBD2,TRBV29-1,TGCAGCGTAATACTAGCGGTCTCCTACAATGAGCAGTTCTTC,CSVILAVSYNEQFF
TRBJ1-1,-,TRBD1,TRBV24-1,TGTGCCACCAGTGATAGCGGGACAGGGGCTACGGTTAACGCTTTCTTT,CATSDSGTGATVNAFF
TRBJ2-3,-,-,TRBV18,TGTGCCAGCTCAAAAGCAGACCCAGGGAGCACAGATACGCAGTATTTT,CASSKADPGSTDTQYF
TRBJ2-3,-,-,TRBV20-1,TGCAGTGCTAGAGTCTCAGCGGGCCCAGATACGCAGTATTTT,CSARVSAGPDTQYF
TRBJ2-1,-,TRBD2,TRBV20-1,TGCAGTGCTAACGGACTAGTAAATGAGCAGTTCTTC,CSANGLVNEQFF
TRBJ1-1,few,-,TRBV6-1,TGTGCCAGCAGGGAGGGCAGGACAATGAACACTGAAGCTTTCTTT,CASREGRTMNTEAFF
TRBJ2-1,-,TRBD2,TRBV11-1,TGTGCCAGCAGCTTAGCGGCGTTGCGGGAGGGTTTGCCCTACAATGAGCAGTTCTTC,CASSLAALREGLPYNEQFF
TRBJ2-7,few,-,TRBV3-1,TGTGCCAGCAGCCAATCTTTTGCCCTCTCCTACGAGCAGTACTTC,CASSQSFALSYEQYF
TRBJ2-1,-,TRBD1,TRBV5-1,TGCGCCAGCAGCACCAGACAGGGGAGCTCCTACAATGAGCAGTTCTTC,CASSTRQGSSYNEQFF
TRBJ2-1,few,-,TRBV5-1,TGCGCCAGCAGCTTGGGAGGGAACGGCAATGAGCAGTTCTTC,CASSLGGNGNEQFF
TRBJ2-1,many,-,TRBV6-5,TGTGCCAGCAGTTACTACATACAGGGAAATGAGCAGTTCTTC,CASSYYIQGNEQFF
TRBJ2-3,many,TRBD1,TRBV3-1,TGTGCCAGCAGCGACAGGGGGGCTAGCACAGATACGCAGTATTTT,CASSDRGASTDTQYF
TRBJ2-1,-,-,TRBV10-3,TGTGCCATCAGTGTAGGTCCGGGGACGGAGAATGAGCAGTTCTTC,CAISVGPGTENEQFF
TRBJ2-7,-,TRBD2,TRBV10-3,TGTGCCATCGGGAGACTCACGGGAGGGCCTGAGGGGGAGCAGTACTTC,CAIGRLTGGPEGEQYF
TRBJ1-5,few,-,TRBV6-1,TGTGCCAGCAGAAGGGACTTCAATCAGCCCCAGCATTTT,CASRRDFNQPQHF
TRBJ1-3,few,-,TRBV2,TGTGCCAGCAGTGGACAGCAACTTGCGGGAAACACCATATATTTT,CASSGQQLAGNTIYF
TRBJ2-1,-,TRBD2,TRBV7-3,TGTGCCAGCAGCTCGAGTAGCGGGAGCATTGAGCAGTTCTTC,CASSSSSGSIEQFF
TRBJ2-1,few,TRBD2,TRBV3-1,TGTGCCAGCAGCCAAGATCTGGAAGCGGGAAGGTCCTACAATGAGCAGTTCTTC,CASSQDLEAGRSYNEQFF
TRBJ2-7,-,TRBD2,TRBV12-3/TRBV12-4,TGTGCCAGCAGTAGTGGGCCGAGCGGGACCACTGGGGAGCAGTACTTC,CASSSGPSGTTGEQYF
TRBJ1-2,-,TRBD1,TRBV10-3,TGTGCCATCAGTGAGTCGACAGGGGATCTTTATGGCTACACCTTC,CAISESTGDLYGYTF
TRBJ2-1,few,-,TRBV10-3,TGTGCCATCAGTGAGGGTTCCTACAATGAGCAGTTCTTC,CAISEGSYNEQFF
TRBJ2-7,few,-,TRBV2,TGTGCCAGCAGTGGATATCCTGAGGACTACGAGCAGTACTTC,CASSGYPEDYEQYF
TRBJ1-1,many,-,TRBV7-9,TGTGCCAGCAGCTTAGGGGAGTCTGAAGCTTTCTTT,CASSLGESEAFF
TRBJ1-2,few,TRBD1,TRBV5-1,TGCGCCAGCAGCCCCGGGGACAGGAATCATTATGGCTACACCTTC,CASSPGDRNHYGYTF
TRBJ2-3,-,TRBD1,TRBV10-3,TGTGCCATCAGTAGTAAAAAACAGGGGGCAGATACGCAGTATTTT,CAISSKKQGADTQYF
TRBJ2-1,few,TRBD1,TRBV2,TGTGCCAGCAGTACCGGACAGGGGAACAGTGAGCAGTTCTTC,CASSTGQGNSEQFF
TRBJ1-1,-,TRBD1,TRBV3-1,TGTGCCAGCAGCATCGGGACAGGGGGTAGTGAAGCTTTCTTT,CASSIGTGGSEAFF
TRBJ2-3,-,TRBD2,TRBV29-1,TGCAGCGCTCGGACTAGCGGGGAAGATACGCAGTATTTT,CSARTSGEDTQYF
TRBJ2-2,few,-,TRBV12-3/TRBV12-4,TGTGCCAGCAGTTTCTTGTTCATTGCGAACACCGGGGAGCTGTTTTTT,CASSFLFIANTGELFF
TRBJ1-2,few,TRBD1,TRBV12-3/TRBV12-4,TGTGCCAGCGATAAAAGGACAGGGGGCGTGCGAGGTGGCTACACCTTC,CASDKRTGGVRGGYTF
TRBJ2-6,-,-,TRBV10-2,TGCGCCAGCAGCCGAGGGAGCTCTGGGGCCAACGTCCTGACTTTC,CASSRGSSGANVLTF
TRBJ1-1,-,TRBD1,TRBV5-1,TGCGCCAGCAGCAGCCTGACAGGGAGGAACACTGAAGCTTTCTTT,CASSSLTGRNTEAFF
TRBJ1-4,few,-,TRBV7-9,TGTGCCAGCAGCCCGGGAGATGAAAAACTGTTTTTT,CASSPGDEKLFF
TRBJ1-5,few,TRBD1,TRBV24-1,TGTGCCACCAGTGATTCCCCCCGGACAGGGCGATTCAGCAATCAGCCCCAGCATTTT,CATSDSPRTGRFSNQPQHF
TRBJ2-7,few,-,TRBV15,TGTGCCACCAGCAGGGGAGGGGGGCCCGCCTACGAGCAGTACTTC,CATSRGGGPAYEQYF
TRBJ2-1,-,-,TRBV2,TGTGCCAGCAGAATCAGGGGCTCCTACAATGAGCAGTTCTTC,CASRIRGSYNEQFF
TRBJ2-1,-,-,TRBV7-9,TGTGCCAGCAGCACACCCGACAGACCCTTCTACAATGAGCAGTTCTTC,CASSTPDRPFYNEQFF
TRBJ1-1,-,-,TRBV19,TGTGCCAGTACCCCCTACTCGAACATTGAAGCTTTCTTT,CASTPYSNIEAFF
TRBJ2-1,many,-,TRBV7-8,TGTGCCAGCACCATGACCCCGGGATACAATGAGCAGTTCTTC,CASTMTPGYNEQFF
TRBJ2-1,many,TRBD2,TRBV24-1,TGTGCCACCAGTGATTCGCTCTCCGGGAGGAAGTTCTTC,CATSDSLSGRKFF
TRBJ2-2,-,TRBD2,TRBV2,TGTGCCAGCAGTGAGCCCGCGGGAGAGGCCGGGGAGCTGTTTTTT,CASSEPAGEAGELFF
TRBJ1-2,-,-,TRBV6-1,TGTGCCAGCGTCGCTTATGGCTACACCTTC,CASVAYGYTF
TRBJ2-2,-,TRBD1,TRBV24-1,TGTGCCACCAGTGAAGGACAGGTCGTAAAAGCCGGGGAGCTGTTTTTT,CATSEGQVVKAGELFF
TRBJ1-5,-,-,TRBV12-3/TRBV12-4,TGTGCCAGCAGTTTGGGTACAGGGAACCAGCCCCCGCATTTT,CASSLGTGNQPPHF
TRBJ2-6,many,-,TRBV19,TGTGCCAGTAGCGGTGGGGCCAACGTCCTGACTTTC,CASSGGANVLTF
TRBJ2-1,-,TRBD1,TRBV6-2/TRBV6-3,TGTGCCAGCAGTTACGCGGGACAGGGGAGGGTGGACAATGAGCAGTTCTTC,CASSYAGQGRVDNEQFF
TRBJ2-2,few,TRBD2,TRBV7-6,TGTGCCAGCAGCCCCTATAGCGGGCCGGTGGCCGGGGAGCTGTTTTTT,CASSPYSGPVAGELFF